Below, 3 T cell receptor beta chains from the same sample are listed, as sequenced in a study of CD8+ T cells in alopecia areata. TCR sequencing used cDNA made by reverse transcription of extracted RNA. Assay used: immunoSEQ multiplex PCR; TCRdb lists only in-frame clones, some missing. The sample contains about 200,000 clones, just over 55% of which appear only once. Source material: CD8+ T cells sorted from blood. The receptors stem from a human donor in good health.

In DNA, the CDR3 is TGTGCCAGCAGCTTAGGGCGTCAGGGACAAGGGGCCTACGAGCAGTACTTC. It is translated as CASSLGRQGQGAYEQYF. The chain uses TRBV11-2 and TRBJ2-7, with D perhaps matching TRBD1 (6 bases). The CDR3 is 17 residues long. Germline CDR1 reads SGHAT; CDR2 reads FQNNGV. The germline V and J ends were trimmed by 1 base and 2 bases, with 18 bases remaining between them.

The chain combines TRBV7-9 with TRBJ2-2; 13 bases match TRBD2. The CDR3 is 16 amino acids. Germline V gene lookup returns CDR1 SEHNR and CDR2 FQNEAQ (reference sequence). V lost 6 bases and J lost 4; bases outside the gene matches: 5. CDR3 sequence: CASSSGTSGATGELFF. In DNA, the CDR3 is TGTGCCAGCAGTTCCGGGACTAGCGGGGCCACCGGGGAGCTGTTTTTT.

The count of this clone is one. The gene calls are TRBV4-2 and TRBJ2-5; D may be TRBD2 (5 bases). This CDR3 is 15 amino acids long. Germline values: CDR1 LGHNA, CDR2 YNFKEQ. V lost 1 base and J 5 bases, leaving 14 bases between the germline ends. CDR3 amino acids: CASSQVSIRDETQYF. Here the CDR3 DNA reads TGTGCCAGCAGCCAAGTTTCGATCCGGGATGAGACCCAGTACTTC.